Following are 9 T cell receptor beta chains from one sample sequenced in a study of blood T cell repertoires in COVID-19. Libraries were prepared by immunoSEQ multiplex PCR; TCRdb keeps only in-frame clonotypes and omits some of them. The data show some 47,000 clones, with around 90% seen just once and over 20% held by the top ten. Material for sequencing was peripheral blood. All receptors come from a woman of 80 years or more in a cohort sampled during active or convalescent COVID-19.

This rearrangement joins TRBV7-9 to TRBJ1-1, with TRBD1 as a possible D gene (5 bases). From germline, CDR1 is SEHNR and CDR2 FQNEAQ (reference sequence). V was clipped by 2 bases and J by 8 bases, with 12 bases between them. The CDR3 runs to 13 residues. The CDR3 DNA sequence: TGTGCCAGCAGCTTAAGGCCGACAGCCGAAGCTTTCTTT. It yields the protein CASSLRPTAEAFF.

V gene TRBV6-5 combines with J gene TRBJ1-5, with 8 nucleotides matching TRBD1. The CDR3 has 15 residues. Germline values: CDR1 MNHEY, CDR2 SVGAGI. Trimming at V came to 7 bases and at J to 3 bases, leaving 8 bases not matched to a gene. CDR3 in amino acids: CASTRDRFANQPQHF. CDR3 sequence (DNA): TGTGCCAGCACCCGGGACAGGTTCGCCAATCAGCCCCAGCATTTT.

The chain joins TRBV6-5 to TRBJ1-5, with D possibly matching TRBD1 (6 bases). The CDR3 spans 13 residues. The ends were cut back, 6 bases at V and 7 bases at J, with 13 bases in the middle. Per the germline V gene, CDR1 is MNHEY and CDR2 is SVGAGI. The CDR3 DNA is TGTGCCAGCAGATCGGGACAAACACAGCCCCAGCATTTT. It yields the protein CASRSGQTQPQHF.

This clone was seen a few times. The V call is TRBV6-6, the J call TRBJ1-5; D remains ambiguous. The V gene's germline CDR1 is MNHNY and CDR2 SVGAGI (reference sequence). This CDR3 region has 18 residues. The V gene lost 5 bases and the J gene lost 0 bases, with 20 bases spanning the gap. The CDR3 nucleotides are TGTGCCAGCAGTCGGTTCGGTCCGCTGGGAGATAGCAATCAGCCCCAGCATTTT. Protein product: CASSRFGPLGDSNQPQHF.

This chain uses TRBV10-3 with TRBJ2-5; 7 bases are shared with TRBD1. From germline, CDR1 is ENHRY and CDR2 SYGVKD. Trimming at V came to 7 bases and at J to 5 bases, leaving 4 bases not matched to a gene. CDR3 length: 12 residues. The CDR3 reads CAIKGAWETQYF. The CDR3 DNA reads as TGTGCCATCAAGGGGGCTTGGGAGACCCAGTACTTC.

The chain carries TRBV3-1 (or the pseudogene TRBV3-2) and TRBJ2-1, with TRBD2 matching over 7 bases. Looked up from germline, CDR1 is LGHDT and CDR2 is YNNKEL (reference sequence). The trim removed 1 base at V and 4 bases at J, leaving 4 bases unmatched. This CDR3 is 15 amino acids long. Here the CDR3 reads CASSQGASGYNEQFF. The CDR3 coding sequence is TGTGCCAGCAGCCAAGGGGCTAGCGGATACAATGAGCAGTTCTTC.

This chain connects TRBV6-5 to TRBJ1-4, with D tentatively TRBD1 (5 bases). Germline assignment: CDR1 MNHEY and CDR2 SVGAGI. Deletions cut 6 bases from V and 0 bases from J, with 11 bases between. The CDR3 is 15 amino acids. CDR3 protein: CASRTTGATNEKLFF. DNA of the CDR3: TGTGCCAGCAGGACAACAGGAGCAACTAATGAAAAACTGTTTTTT.

The chain recombines TRBV5-5 with TRBJ2-1; 12 bases match TRBD2. The germline gives CDR1 SGHKS, CDR2 YYEKEE (reference sequence). The CDR3 has 16 residues. Trimming removed 5 bases from V and 8 bases from J; junction bases left unmatched: 11. This CDR3 reads CASSRGRTSGIDEQFF. The CDR3 nucleotides are TGTGCCAGCAGTCGGGGTAGGACTAGCGGGATAGATGAGCAGTTCTTC.

This chain uses TRBV9 with TRBJ2-4; 8 nucleotides align to TRBD2. The CDR3 contains 15 residues. With V trimmed by 4 bases and J by 3 bases, 6 bases remained unmatched. Germline-derived CDR1 and CDR2 are SGDLS and YYNGEE. CDR3: CASSTTGTSKNIQYF. CDR3 DNA sequence: TGTGCCAGCAGCACGACCGGGACTAGCAAAAACATTCAGTACTTC.